The next 20 T cell receptor beta chains were all read from a single sample in a study of T cell responses to AZD1222 COVID-19 vaccine. Produced via immunoSEQ multiplex PCR; TCRdb's table is partial and in-frame only. The sample has approximately 75,000 clones; about nine tenths are singletons. The sample in question was peripheral blood, obtained 28 days after the second AZD1222 dose. The receptors were sampled from an adult who received the AZD1222 COVID-19 vaccine.

The chain has TRBV28 and TRBJ1-5; the D is unclear. CDR1 and CDR2 from the germline V gene are MDHEN and SYDVKM. The CDR3 spans 11 residues. V dropped 3 bases and J dropped 7 bases, with 4 bases sitting between them. CDR3 DNA sequence: TGTGCCAGCAGTTTGAACCAGCCCCAGCATTTT. This sequence encodes CASSLNQPQHF. The full variable domain, completed using reference TRBV28 and TRBJ1-5, is DVKVTQSSRYLVKRTGEKVFLECVQDMDHENMFWYRQDPGLGLRLIYFSYDVKMKEKGDIPEGYSVSREKKERFSLILESASTNQTSMYLCASSLNQPQHFGDGTRLSIL.

The chain joins TRBV18 to TRBJ1-4; D gene unclear. Germline CDR1 and CDR2: KGHSH and LQKENI. The length of the CDR3 is 13 residues. Trimming pared 3 bases from V and 8 bases from J, leaving 10 bases between. CDR3 bases: TGTGCCAGCTCACCTGGTGGGCAGGAAAAACTGTTTTTT. Translation: CASSPGGQEKLFF.

V gene TRBV9 combines with J gene TRBJ2-3; 8 nucleotides match TRBD2. J was trimmed by 4 bases and V by 3 bases; bases with no gene match: 4. The germline V gene encodes CDR1 SGDLS and CDR2 YYNGEE. CDR3 length: 14 residues. CDR3 in DNA: TGTGCCAGCAGCGGGACTAGCCGGGCAGATACGCAGTATTTT. Protein product: CASSGTSRADTQYF.

The genes are TRBV24-1 and TRBJ2-1, with 9 bases lining up with TRBD1. The CDR3 spans 16 residues. Germline lookup yields CDR1 KGHDR and CDR2 SFDVKD. Trimming removed 3 bases from V and 3 bases from J; junction bases left unmatched: 5. As DNA, the CDR3 is TGTGCCACCAGTGATCCGGGACAGGGTAACTACAATGAGCAGTTCTTC. Residues: CATSDPGQGNYNEQFF.

This chain links TRBV10-3 with TRBJ1-1; no clear D. The CDR3 contains 11 residues. From germline, CDR1 is ENHRY and CDR2 SYGVKD. Trimming took off 2 bases at V and 2 bases at J, with 0 bases between the two ends. The CDR3 DNA follows: TGTGCCATCAGTGAGAACACTGAAGCTTTCTTT. Encoded protein: CAISENTEAFF.

This clone was found once. The J gene is TRBJ1-2, the V gene TRBV28; the D gene is possibly TRBD1 (6 bases). The CDR3 contains 19 residues. Germline CDR1 is MDHEN and CDR2 is SYDVKM. Trimming stripped 1 base from V and 10 bases from J, with 31 bases between. CDR3 region: CASSLLHWGGDTNKSDYTF. CDR3 DNA sequence: TGTGCCAGCAGTTTATTACATTGGGGGGGGGACACGAATAAAAGTGACTACACCTTC.

The CDR3 loop is CASSFGRGNTGELFF. Written as DNA, the CDR3 is TGTGCCAGCAGTTTTGGCAGGGGAAACACCGGGGAGCTGTTTTTT. The chain has TRBV27 and TRBJ2-2; the D gene is possibly TRBD1 (6 bases). Germline V CDR1 and CDR2: MNHEY, SMNVEV (reference sequence). The CDR3 contains 15 residues. Trimming shortened V by 3 bases and J by 2 bases, and 10 bases separated the two germline ends.

The rearrangement joins TRBV5-6 to TRBJ1-2; D remains unclear. Trimming pared 5 bases from V and 6 bases from J, leaving 8 bases between. The CDR3 contains 11 residues. CDR1 is SGHDT, CDR2 YYEEEE, per germline. The CDR3 DNA reads as TGTGCCAGCAGTAGGGCTGATGGCTACACCTTC. It specifies CASSRADGYTF.

The chain combines TRBV7-8 with TRBJ2-3; 13 positions match TRBD2. Germline values: CDR1 SGHVS, CDR2 FQNEAQ. The ends lost 5 bases at V and 0 bases at J; junction bases unmatched: 11. There are 19 residues in the CDR3. The CDR3 here is CASSRTSGGLAFSTDTQYF. CDR3 nucleotide sequence: TGTGCCAGCAGCAGGACTAGCGGGGGCCTCGCGTTTAGCACAGATACGCAGTATTTT. Variable domain in full (rest from reference TRBV7-8 and TRBJ2-3): GAGVSQSPRYKVAKRGQDVALRCDPISGHVSLFWYQQALGQGPEFLTYFQNEAQLDKSGLPSDRFFAERPEGSVSTLKIQRTQQEDSAVYLCASSRTSGGLAFSTDTQYFGPGTRLTVL.

The chain links TRBV12-3 or TRBV12-4 to TRBJ2-7; D unresolved. The CDR3 loop spans 12 amino acids. V was clipped by 5 bases and J by 6 bases, with 11 bases between them. The CDR3 protein is CASSNDWFEQYF. As DNA, the CDR3 is TGTGCCAGCAGTAACGACTGGTTCGAGCAGTACTTC.

V is TRBV28 and J is TRBJ1-5; D is unresolved. Trimming cost V 7 bases and J 0 bases, with 7 bases left between them. Germline CDR1 is MDHEN and CDR2 is SYDVKM. This CDR3 is 13 amino acids long. The CDR3 DNA is TGTGCCAGCAAAGAGTATAGCAATCAGCCCCAGCATTTT. It translates to CASKEYSNQPQHF.

This clone is deemed medium-sized (0.01 to 0.1%). The V call is TRBV4-2, the J call TRBJ2-2; D unclear. Germline loops: CDR1 LGHNA, CDR2 YNFKEQ. CDR3 length: 15 amino acids. V lost 2 bases, J lost 4 bases, and 11 bases lay in between. Here the CDR3 reads CASSQSGDLTGELFF. CDR3 sequence (DNA): TGTGCCAGCAGCCAAAGTGGCGACCTCACCGGGGAGCTGTTTTTT.

The V gene is TRBV11-2, the J gene TRBJ1-4, with 7 nucleotides matching TRBD1. Germline trimming cut 8 bases from V and 0 bases from J; bases unmatched to any gene: 6. This CDR3 has 15 amino acids. The germline CDR1 and CDR2 sequences are SGHAT and FQNNGV. Here the CDR3 DNA reads TGTGCCAGCCGAGGGGGCCTCGCAACTAATGAAAAACTGTTTTTT. Its protein product is CASRGGLATNEKLFF.

The chain recombines TRBV5-1 with TRBJ2-7, with TRBD1 as a possible D gene (6 bases). The germline V and J ends were trimmed by 4 bases and 2 bases, with 16 bases remaining between them. Per germline, CDR1 SGHRS and CDR2 YFSETQ. This CDR3 is 15 amino acids long. The CDR3 DNA is TGCGCCAGCAGCCCAGATATTCGACAGGCCTACGAGCAGTACTTC. Amino acids: CASSPDIRQAYEQYF.

The V gene is TRBV14, the J gene TRBJ2-3; D is undetermined. V lost 0 bases to trimming and J lost 2 bases, with 9 bases between them. Germline CDR1 is SGHDN and CDR2 is FVKESK. The CDR3 covers 15 residues. The CDR3 loop is CASSQDRWVTDTQYF. The CDR3 nucleotides read TGTGCCAGCAGCCAAGATCGTTGGGTCACAGATACGCAGTATTTT.

V gene TRBV19 combines with J gene TRBJ2-6; possible D gene TRBD2, 5 bases. Per germline, CDR1 LNHDA and CDR2 SQIVND (reference sequence). V was pared by 4 bases and J by 1 base, with 11 bases between. The CDR3 sequence is 16 residues long. The DNA of the CDR3 is TGTGCCAGTAGTAAAAAAACTAGTTCTGGGGCCAACGTCCTGACTTTC. Its translation is CASSKKTSSGANVLTF.

This clone was counted a single time. V is TRBV10-3 and J is TRBJ2-2, with 8 bases aligning to TRBD1. CDR1 and CDR2 (germline): ENHRY, SYGVKD. CDR3 length: 15 amino acids. The ends lost 10 bases at V and 0 bases at J; junction bases unmatched: 7. The CDR3 loop is CATHRTGTNTGELFF. CDR3 coding DNA: TGTGCCACCCATAGGACAGGGACGAACACCGGGGAGCTGTTTTTT.

The chain couples TRBV2 to TRBJ2-7; tentative D call: TRBD1 (5 bases). The CDR3 spans 14 residues. The V and J ends lost 6 bases and 0 bases respectively, with 12 bases between them. Germline assignment: CDR1 SNHLY and CDR2 FYNNEI. CDR3 bases: TGTGCCAGCAGGCCCGGTGGGGCCTCCTACGAGCAGTACTTC. Protein: CASRPGGASYEQYF.

This rearrangement joins TRBV20-1 to TRBJ1-1; D not certain. Trimming removed 5 bases at V and 3 bases at J, with 7 bases between. The length of the CDR3 is 11 residues. Germline V CDR1 and CDR2: DFQATT, SNEGSKA (reference sequence). CDR3 in DNA: TGCAGTGCTGGCCTTGACACTGAAGCTTTCTTT. Encoded protein: CSAGLDTEAFF.

The chain uses TRBV5-1 and TRBJ2-1; D is perhaps TRBD2 (5 bases). The V gene lost 4 bases and the J gene lost 5 bases, with 13 bases spanning the gap. CDR3 length: 14 residues. Per germline, CDR1 SGHRS and CDR2 YFSETQ. The CDR3 DNA is TGCGCCAGCAGCGCTCGGACTGAAAACAATGAGCAGTTCTTC. This gives the protein CASSARTENNEQFF.